These 20 T cell receptor beta chains share one sample of origin, sequenced in a study of blood T cell repertoires in COVID-19 (dated by TCRdb to 2020 to 2021). Preparation of the library involved the immunoSEQ multiplex PCR assay. Imported from immuneACCESS, the table was reduced by TCRdb to in-frame sequences with V and J called. These copies leave out some clones; in studies compared against another copy, an unresolved V gene accounts for under half, and the cause of the remainder is not known. The sample records fewer than 250,000 clones, 70% to 90% of which are singletons. Roughly 10% of the sample is in the top ten clones. Specimen: PBMCs or T cells enriched from blood (not recorded which). The receptors come from a man aged 30 to 39 who had recovered from COVID-19.

The J gene is TRBJ2-1, the V gene TRBV7-5; the table's D call, TRBD2, was not checked against the DNA. TRBV7-5 counts as a pseudogene. The CDR3 runs to 18 residues. The CDR3 spells CARSLPTGSGSSYNEQFF. The CDR3 region has the DNA TGTGCCAGAAGCTTACCCACAGGTAGCGGGAGCTCCTACAATGAGCAGTTCTTC.

V usage is TRBV27 and J usage is TRBJ1-6; 10 bases fit TRBD1. Looked up from germline, CDR1 is MNHEY and CDR2 is SMNVEV (reference sequence). J gave up 10 bases and V 5 bases, and 17 bases lay outside the gene matches. This CDR3 region has 18 residues. Here the CDR3 DNA reads TGTGCCAGCAGTCCAATTACCCTAGGACAGGGGGTAAGATCACCCCTCCACTTT. Amino acids: CASSPITLGQGVRSPLHF.

This chain joins TRBV7-2 and TRBJ2-7; 9 bases align to TRBD2. Germline V gene sequence: CDR1 SGHTA, CDR2 FQGNSA. This CDR3 is 14 amino acids long. The J segment lost 4 bases and the V segment lost 5 bases, leaving 6 bases of the junction unmatched. CDR3 in amino acids: CASSPGTSRYEQYF. The DNA of the CDR3 is TGTGCCAGCAGCCCCGGGACTAGCAGATACGAGCAGTACTTC.

This clone appeared once. Distinct nucleotide sequences in the sample also encode this CDR3. The rearrangement joins TRBV27 to TRBJ2-7, with 7 bases identical to TRBD2. This CDR3 is 13 amino acids long. CDR1 is MNHEY, CDR2 SMNVEV, per germline (reference sequence). V lost 3 bases, J lost 4 bases, and 3 bases stayed unmatched. The CDR3 coding sequence is TGTGCCAGCAGTTTGGGGGGGGATTACGAGCAGTACTTC. It is translated as CASSLGGDYEQYF.

This clone was counted only a few times. This chain links TRBV6-5 with TRBJ1-1, with D perhaps TRBD1 (6 bases). CDR1 and CDR2 from the germline V gene are MNHEY and SVGAGI. This CDR3 comprises 15 residues. V was trimmed by 2 bases and J by 0 bases, leaving 10 bases between them. For the CDR3, the DNA is TGTGCCAGCAGTTACGTAGGGACACTGAACACTGAAGCTTTCTTT. Translating gives CASSYVGTLNTEAFF.

The chain carries TRBV7-2 and TRBJ2-7; 8 nucleotides match TRBD2. CDR1 and CDR2 (germline): SGHTA, FQGNSA. V shed 6 bases and J 5 bases; nucleotides not matched to a gene: 9. This CDR3 is built from 14 residues. The CDR3 DNA sequence: TGTGCCAGCAGTTGGGGGGTACTAGCGGACGAGCAGTACTTC. This encodes CASSWGVLADEQYF.

This clone was seen more than once but under ten times. This chain uses TRBV7-2 with TRBJ1-2; TRBD1 matches 8 bases. Trimming at V came to 5 bases and at J to 4 bases, leaving 6 bases not matched to a gene. The CDR3 extends over 14 amino acids. Germline-derived CDR1 and CDR2 are SGHTA and FQGNSA. CDR3 bases: TGTGCCAGCAGCACAGGGGGTGAACCCTATGGCTACACCTTC. Its translation: CASSTGGEPYGYTF.

The gene calls are TRBV3-1 (or the pseudogene TRBV3-2) and TRBJ1-2; 7 bases are a match to TRBD1. CDR1 and CDR2 from the germline V gene are LGHDT and YNNKEL (reference sequence). The junction had 4 bases not matched to a gene; V was cut back by 8 bases and J by 4 bases. The CDR3 extends over 12 amino acids. CDR3 protein: CASQGVTYGYTF. CDR3 nucleotides: TGTGCCAGCCAGGGGGTGACCTATGGCTACACCTTC.

The CDR3 loop reads CASSIRDRGEAFF. As DNA, the CDR3 is TGTGCCAGTAGTATCCGGGACAGGGGCGAAGCTTTCTTT. V usage is TRBV19 and J usage is TRBJ1-1; 10 bases are shared with TRBD1. CDR1 LNHDA and CDR2 SQIVND come from the germline V gene (reference sequence). This CDR3 comprises 13 residues. After removal of 3 bases from V and 8 bases from J, the junction contained 3 bases not matched to a gene.

The chain recombines TRBV7-8 with TRBJ2-5; D unresolved. Trimming stripped 1 base from V and 4 bases from J, with 10 bases between. The CDR3 spans 14 residues. CDR1 SGHVS and CDR2 FQNEAQ come from the germline V gene. CDR3 nucleotides: TGTGCCAGCAGCTTAGGATCTATACGAGAGACCCAGTACTTC. Translated: CASSLGSIRETQYF.

This chain uses TRBV5-6 with TRBJ2-5, with TRBD2 identical over 10 bases. Per germline, CDR1 SGHDT and CDR2 YYEEEE. The length of the CDR3 is 16 residues. J was trimmed by 5 bases and V by 0 bases; bases with no gene match: 7. The CDR3: CASSLVLAGVGETQYF. CDR3 bases: TGTGCCAGCAGCTTGGTTCTAGCGGGAGTAGGCGAGACCCAGTACTTC. The variable domain in full, completed from reference TRBV5-6 and TRBJ2-5, reads DAGVTQSPTHLIKTRGQQVTLRCSPKSGHDTVSWYQQALGQGPQFIFQYYEEEERQRGNFPDRFSGHQFPNYSSELNVNALLLGDSALYLCASSLVLAGVGETQYFGPGTRLLVL.

The rearrangement uses TRBV28 and TRBJ2-7, with a possible D match to TRBD2 (6 bases). The CDR3 extends over 15 amino acids. In germline, CDR1 is MDHEN, CDR2 SYDVKM. Deletions cut 7 bases from V and 0 bases from J, with 16 bases between. CDR3 residues: CASNEGTSSSYEQYF. As DNA, the CDR3 is TGTGCCAGCAACGAGGGGACTTCGAGCTCCTACGAGCAGTACTTC.

In DNA form, the CDR3 reads TGCAGTGCCAGTAAACGAGGCCGAAATCAGCCCCAGCATTTT. Translated: CSASKRGRNQPQHF. The chain joins TRBV20-1 to TRBJ1-5; no definite D call. The germline gives CDR1 DFQATT, CDR2 SNEGSKA (reference sequence). V was pared by 6 bases and J by 4 bases, with 16 bases between. The CDR3 spans 14 residues.

This clone came up a few times. J is TRBJ1-1 and V is TRBV6-5, with 7 bases matching TRBD1. Germline CDR1 reads MNHEY; CDR2 reads SVGAGI. V lost 6 bases, J lost 0 bases, and 1 base stayed unmatched. CDR3 length: 13 residues. This CDR3 is CASSDRVNTEAFF. The DNA for the CDR3 is TGTGCCAGCAGCGACAGGGTGAACACTGAAGCTTTCTTT.

V is TRBV2 and J is TRBJ1-2; no reliable D call. CDR1 and CDR2 (germline): SNHLY, FYNNEI. V was cut by 7 bases and J by 5 bases, with 8 bases left in between. This CDR3 comprises 11 residues. The CDR3 coding sequence is TGTGCCAGCACCCTCGGGTATGGCTACACCTTC. It translates to CASTLGYGYTF.

The chain couples TRBV6-1 to TRBJ1-5; TRBD1 agrees at 9 bases. The CDR3 spans 20 residues. Trimming took 4 bases from V and 2 from J; bases not matched to a gene: 18. The germline V gene has CDR1 MNHNS and CDR2 SASEGT. The CDR3 spells CASSGGLIRDRARGNQPQHF. DNA for the CDR3: TGTGCCAGCAGTGGTGGCCTAATCCGGGACAGGGCTCGGGGCAATCAGCCCCAGCATTTT.

This clone was detected only once. J is TRBJ2-3 and V is TRBV9; 9 nucleotides line up with TRBD2. V lost 0 bases to trimming and J lost 1 base; unmatched junction nucleotides: 6. CDR1 is SGDLS, CDR2 YYNGEE, per germline. The CDR3 runs to 17 residues. CDR3 sequence reads: CASSVAGRTSGTDTQYF. In DNA form, the CDR3 reads TGTGCCAGCAGCGTAGCCGGACGGACTAGCGGCACAGATACGCAGTATTTT.

The chain joins TRBV19 to TRBJ1-2; D is perhaps TRBD1 (6 bases). Germline V CDR1 and CDR2: LNHDA, SQIVND (reference sequence). This CDR3 contains 15 residues. Trimming stripped 5 bases from V and 7 bases from J, with 20 bases between. Here the CDR3 reads CASSEGQFYEVGYTF. The CDR3 nucleotides read TGTGCCAGTAGTGAAGGACAGTTCTATGAGGTTGGCTACACCTTC.

The CDR3 loop reads CASSQGANRPLHF. The CDR3 coding sequence is TGTGCCAGCAGCCAAGGAGCTAACAGGCCCCTCCACTTT. The chain is built from TRBV3-1 (or the pseudogene TRBV3-2) and TRBJ1-6, with D possibly TRBD1 on 5 matching bases. Germline CDR1 and CDR2: LGHDT and YNNKEL (reference sequence). CDR3 length: 13 amino acids. V was clipped by 1 base and J by 13 bases, with 11 bases between them.

The V call is TRBV4-3, the J call TRBJ1-1; TRBD1 matches at 7 bases. The CDR3 contains 16 residues. CDR1 is LGHNA, CDR2 YSLEER, per germline. V shed 1 base and J 2 bases; nucleotides not matched to a gene: 7. The CDR3, as DNA: TGCGCCAGCAGCCAAGCGAACAGGGGCCTTAACACTGAAGCTTTCTTT. Protein sequence: CASSQANRGLNTEAFF.